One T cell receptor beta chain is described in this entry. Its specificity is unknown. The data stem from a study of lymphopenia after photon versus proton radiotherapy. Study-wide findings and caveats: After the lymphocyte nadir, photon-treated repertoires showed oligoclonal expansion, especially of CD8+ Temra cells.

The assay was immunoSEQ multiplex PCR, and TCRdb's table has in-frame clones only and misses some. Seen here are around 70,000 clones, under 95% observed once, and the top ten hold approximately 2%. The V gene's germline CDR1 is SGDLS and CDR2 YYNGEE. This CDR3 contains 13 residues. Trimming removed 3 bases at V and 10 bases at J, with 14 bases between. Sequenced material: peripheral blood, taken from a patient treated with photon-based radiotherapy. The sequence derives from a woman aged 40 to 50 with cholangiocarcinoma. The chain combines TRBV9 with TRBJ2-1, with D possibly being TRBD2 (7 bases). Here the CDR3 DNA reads TGTGCCAGCAGCGCCCGGGGGGCCCCGGAGCAGTTCTTC. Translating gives CASSARGAPEQFF.